The rows below give T cell receptor beta chains drawn from one sample of a study of blood T cell repertoires in COVID-19. Sequencing was performed with immunoSEQ multiplex PCR; in TCRdb, only in-frame clones are kept and a portion is missing. Here the sample spans some 110,000 clones, 90% being singletons. Sequencing used peripheral blood. Receptor source: a human donor with active COVID-19. The donor label of this sample is uncertain. The CDR3 runs from the conserved cysteine through the conserved F or W. The D gene is left open where the match is weak. Clone sizes are given selectively: once, few, many, or a class where the clone is expanded.

j_call: TRBJ1-1; clone_size: .; v_call: TRBV19; d_call: .; cdr3_nt: TGTGCCAGTAGTATCCGGGTTGGGTTGCAGAACACTGAAGCTTTCTTT; cdr3_aa: CASSIRVGLQNTEAFF
j_call: TRBJ1-2; clone_size: .; v_call: TRBV6-5; d_call: .; cdr3_nt: TGTGCCAGCAGCCGCACCGTGACAAGGGGCTACACCTTC; cdr3_aa: CASSRTVTRGYTF
j_call: TRBJ2-5; clone_size: .; v_call: TRBV7-9; d_call: .; cdr3_nt: TGTGCCAGCAGCCGTCCTTCTACGGGGGGCTGGGAGACCCAGTACTTC; cdr3_aa: CASSRPSTGGWETQYF
j_call: TRBJ1-2; clone_size: once; v_call: TRBV25-1; d_call: TRBD1; cdr3_nt: TGTGCCAGCAGTGATCCCCTGGTCCAGGGGGGCTATGGCTACACCTTC; cdr3_aa: CASSDPLVQGGYGYTF
j_call: TRBJ2-3; clone_size: .; v_call: TRBV11-3; d_call: .; cdr3_nt: TGTGCCAGCAGCTTAGCGATGGGCCGGGGGGCGCTGGGTAACACAGATACGCAGTATTTT; cdr3_aa: CASSLAMGRGALGNTDTQYF
j_call: TRBJ2-7; clone_size: once; v_call: TRBV6-2/TRBV6-3; d_call: TRBD1; cdr3_nt: TGTGCCAGCAGTTCCTCGGCCCGGGACAGGGGGATCTACGAGCAGTACTTC; cdr3_aa: CASSSSARDRGIYEQYF
j_call: TRBJ2-5; clone_size: .; v_call: TRBV7-3; d_call: .; cdr3_nt: TGTGCCAGTAGCAGACTAGGTGGAGGGACCCAGTACTTC; cdr3_aa: CASSRLGGGTQYF
j_call: TRBJ1-2; clone_size: .; v_call: TRBV7-2; d_call: .; cdr3_nt: TGTGCCAGCAGCTTAAGGGAGCCCGGCTATGGCTACACCTTC; cdr3_aa: CASSLREPGYGYTF
j_call: TRBJ1-4; clone_size: .; v_call: TRBV7-9; d_call: TRBD1; cdr3_nt: TGTGCCAGCAGCCATGGACAGGGAGGGGAAAAACTGTTTTTT; cdr3_aa: CASSHGQGGEKLFF
j_call: TRBJ2-7; clone_size: .; v_call: TRBV12-3/TRBV12-4; d_call: .; cdr3_nt: TGTGCCAGCAAGGGCAGGGAATACGAGCAGTACTTC; cdr3_aa: CASKGREYEQYF
j_call: TRBJ2-1; clone_size: once; v_call: TRBV19; d_call: TRBD2; cdr3_nt: TGTGCCAGTAGTAGCGGGGGGCCCTACAATGAGCAGTTCTTC; cdr3_aa: CASSSGGPYNEQFF
j_call: TRBJ1-1; clone_size: .; v_call: TRBV30; d_call: .; cdr3_nt: TGTGCCTGGAGCGGGGGACGCGATTCGAACACTGAAGCTTTCTTT; cdr3_aa: CAWSGGRDSNTEAFF
j_call: TRBJ1-5; clone_size: .; v_call: TRBV3-1/TRBV3-2; d_call: TRBD1; cdr3_nt: TGTGCCAAACCGACAGGGGGAAGTGACAATCAGCCCCAGCATTTT; cdr3_aa: CAKPTGGSDNQPQHF
j_call: TRBJ1-5; clone_size: once; v_call: TRBV4-1; d_call: .; cdr3_nt: TGCGCCAGCAGCCAAACATGGAATCAGCCCCAGCATTTT; cdr3_aa: CASSQTWNQPQHF
j_call: TRBJ1-1; clone_size: .; v_call: TRBV7-2; d_call: .; cdr3_nt: TGTGCCAGCAGCCTACGGACAGCACCTGAAGCTTTCTTT; cdr3_aa: CASSLRTAPEAFF
j_call: TRBJ2-7; clone_size: .; v_call: TRBV5-6; d_call: .; cdr3_nt: TGTGCCAGCAGCTTGGCCGTGATCCAAACAATCTACGAGCAGTACTTC; cdr3_aa: CASSLAVIQTIYEQYF
j_call: TRBJ2-5; clone_size: .; v_call: TRBV24-1; d_call: TRBD1; cdr3_nt: TGTGCCACCAGTGATGCCGGGACAGGGAAGGAGACCCAGTACTTC; cdr3_aa: CATSDAGTGKETQYF
j_call: TRBJ2-3; clone_size: .; v_call: TRBV9; d_call: TRBD2; cdr3_nt: TGTGCCAGCAGCTCCAGACTAGCGGGGAGGACAGATACGCAGTATTTT; cdr3_aa: CASSSRLAGRTDTQYF
j_call: TRBJ2-5; clone_size: .; v_call: TRBV14; d_call: .; cdr3_nt: TGTGCCAGCAGCCCATCTTCCCTAGACCAGTACTTC; cdr3_aa: CASSPSSLDQYF
j_call: TRBJ2-3; clone_size: .; v_call: TRBV12-3/TRBV12-4; d_call: TRBD2; cdr3_nt: TGTGCCGCGGGACTAGCAGCCCGGGATACGCAGTATTTT; cdr3_aa: CAAGLAARDTQYF
j_call: TRBJ1-4; clone_size: .; v_call: TRBV7-9; d_call: TRBD1; cdr3_nt: TGTGCCAGCAGCTCCCAGGGGGCTGAAAAACTGTTTTTT; cdr3_aa: CASSSQGAEKLFF
j_call: TRBJ1-5; clone_size: .; v_call: TRBV4-1; d_call: TRBD1; cdr3_nt: TGCGCCAGCAGCCAGCCCCTCGGGACAGGCCGTTTGAGCAATCAGCCCCAGCATTTT; cdr3_aa: CASSQPLGTGRLSNQPQHF
j_call: TRBJ1-6; clone_size: .; v_call: TRBV2; d_call: TRBD1; cdr3_nt: TGTGCCAGCAGGGGGGACAGGGGGCTAGGTAATTCACCCCTCCACTTT; cdr3_aa: CASRGDRGLGNSPLHF
j_call: TRBJ2-1; clone_size: .; v_call: TRBV9; d_call: TRBD1; cdr3_nt: TGTGCCAGCAGCCCCCGGACAGGGTACGCTCTCAATGAGCAGTTCTTC; cdr3_aa: CASSPRTGYALNEQFF
j_call: TRBJ2-2; clone_size: .; v_call: TRBV6-2/TRBV6-3; d_call: .; cdr3_nt: TGTGCCAGCAGTTACCTTTCTGGCAAAACAGCGGAGCTGTTTTTT; cdr3_aa: CASSYLSGKTAELFF
j_call: TRBJ1-2; clone_size: .; v_call: TRBV7-3; d_call: TRBD1; cdr3_nt: TGTGCCAGCAGCTTGACAGGGGGCCCTAACTATGGCTACACCTTC; cdr3_aa: CASSLTGGPNYGYTF
j_call: TRBJ1-1; clone_size: .; v_call: TRBV4-3; d_call: .; cdr3_nt: TGCGCCAGCAGCTTAGACGTACAGGGCTACACTGAAGCTTTCTTT; cdr3_aa: CASSLDVQGYTEAFF
j_call: TRBJ2-2; clone_size: .; v_call: TRBV6-5; d_call: TRBD1; cdr3_nt: TGTGCCAGTCGAACGGACAGGGGGAACACCGGGGAGCTGTTTTTT; cdr3_aa: CASRTDRGNTGELFF
j_call: TRBJ2-2; clone_size: .; v_call: TRBV29-1; d_call: .; cdr3_nt: TGCAGCGTAGAAAACCCCGCGCGCACCGGGGAGCTGTTTTTT; cdr3_aa: CSVENPARTGELFF
j_call: TRBJ1-3; clone_size: once; v_call: TRBV19; d_call: .; cdr3_nt: TGTGCCAGTAGTATCCGCACCCGGATGAAGACGGGGAGCTCTGGAAACACCATATATTTT; cdr3_aa: CASSIRTRMKTGSSGNTIYF
j_call: TRBJ2-6; clone_size: .; v_call: TRBV18; d_call: .; cdr3_nt: TGTGCCAGCTCACTACTGGGGGCGCGGGGGGCCAACGTCCTGACTTTC; cdr3_aa: CASSLLGARGANVLTF
j_call: TRBJ1-1; clone_size: .; v_call: TRBV19; d_call: .; cdr3_nt: TGTGCCAGTAGTCCCCCTCAGGGGTTCGGGTACACTGAAGCTTTCTTT; cdr3_aa: CASSPPQGFGYTEAFF
j_call: TRBJ2-1; clone_size: .; v_call: TRBV9; d_call: TRBD2; cdr3_nt: TGTGCCAGCAGCCCCTATGTCAGCGGGGGGAGGGATGAGCAGTTCTTC; cdr3_aa: CASSPYVSGGRDEQFF
j_call: TRBJ2-7; clone_size: .; v_call: TRBV19; d_call: .; cdr3_nt: TGTGCCAGTAGTATCCAGTTAGCCCCCTACGAGCAGTACTTC; cdr3_aa: CASSIQLAPYEQYF
j_call: TRBJ2-3; clone_size: .; v_call: TRBV3-1/TRBV3-2; d_call: TRBD2; cdr3_nt: TGTGCCAGCAGCCAAGAGCGGCTAGCGGGGGGGCCCGTTCCAGATACGCAGTATTTT; cdr3_aa: CASSQERLAGGPVPDTQYF
j_call: TRBJ1-1; clone_size: .; v_call: TRBV4-3; d_call: .; cdr3_nt: TGCGCCAGCAGCAAAGCGGGGTGGTCCACTGAAGCTTTCTTT; cdr3_aa: CASSKAGWSTEAFF
j_call: TRBJ2-3; clone_size: .; v_call: TRBV19; d_call: TRBD2; cdr3_nt: TGTGCCAGTAGTCCTTGGGGGGGTCGCACAGATACGCAGTATTTT; cdr3_aa: CASSPWGGRTDTQYF
j_call: TRBJ2-1; clone_size: .; v_call: TRBV19; d_call: TRBD2; cdr3_nt: TGTGCCAGTAGTATCTCTAAGGGAGCGGGGGGAGGCAATGAGCAGTTCTTC; cdr3_aa: CASSISKGAGGGNEQFF
j_call: TRBJ2-7; clone_size: .; v_call: TRBV7-2; d_call: .; cdr3_nt: TGTGCCAGCAGCTTAGGTACAGATTTCTCCTACGAGCAGTACTTC; cdr3_aa: CASSLGTDFSYEQYF
j_call: TRBJ1-2; clone_size: .; v_call: TRBV6-6; d_call: .; cdr3_nt: TGTGCCAGCAGTTACGGGACAAACTATGGCTACACCTTC; cdr3_aa: CASSYGTNYGYTF
j_call: TRBJ2-5; clone_size: .; v_call: TRBV5-1; d_call: .; cdr3_nt: TGCGCCAGCAGCTCGAGCCACAGCGGGCAAGAGACCCAGTACTTC; cdr3_aa: CASSSSHSGQETQYF
j_call: TRBJ2-5; clone_size: once; v_call: TRBV5-1; d_call: TRBD1; cdr3_nt: TGCGCCAGCAGCGCCGGACCCTTGACAGGGAGAGAGACCCAGTACTTC; cdr3_aa: CASSAGPLTGRETQYF
j_call: TRBJ1-6; clone_size: .; v_call: TRBV5-6; d_call: .; cdr3_nt: TGTGCCAGCAGCTTGGATGAGGGAGGTTCACCCCTCCACTTT; cdr3_aa: CASSLDEGGSPLHF
j_call: TRBJ2-3; clone_size: .; v_call: TRBV6-2/TRBV6-3; d_call: TRBD1; cdr3_nt: TGTGCCAGCAGTTACCCTTCTGGACAGGGCTCAGATACGCAGTATTTT; cdr3_aa: CASSYPSGQGSDTQYF
j_call: TRBJ1-5; clone_size: .; v_call: TRBV6-1; d_call: TRBD1; cdr3_nt: TGTGCCAGCAGTGGACCCTCCGGGACAGGCAATCAGCCCCAGCATTTT; cdr3_aa: CASSGPSGTGNQPQHF
j_call: TRBJ1-1; clone_size: .; v_call: TRBV13; d_call: TRBD1; cdr3_nt: TGTGCCAGCAGCACCAGGGGGCGTAAGGGGGCTTTCTTT; cdr3_aa: CASSTRGRKGAFF
j_call: TRBJ2-2; clone_size: .; v_call: TRBV11-2; d_call: .; cdr3_nt: TGTGCCAGCAGCCAACAGGGGCGGGGCGGGGAGCTGTTTTTT; cdr3_aa: CASSQQGRGGELFF
j_call: TRBJ1-6; clone_size: .; v_call: TRBV2; d_call: .; cdr3_nt: TGTGCCAGCAGTAGGAACAGGCAGAATTCACCCCTCCACTTT; cdr3_aa: CASSRNRQNSPLHF
j_call: TRBJ1-1; clone_size: .; v_call: TRBV29-1; d_call: .; cdr3_nt: TGCAGCGTTGAACAGAACACTGAAGCTTTCTTT; cdr3_aa: CSVEQNTEAFF
j_call: TRBJ2-3; clone_size: .; v_call: TRBV20-1; d_call: .; cdr3_nt: TGCAGCGCTCCTAGTGCAGATACGCAGTATTTT; cdr3_aa: CSAPSADTQYF
j_call: TRBJ2-3; clone_size: .; v_call: TRBV6-5; d_call: TRBD1; cdr3_nt: TGCGCAACGGAGGGACAGGTTAGGGGTACGCAGTATTTT; cdr3_aa: CATEGQVRGTQYF
j_call: TRBJ1-1; clone_size: .; v_call: TRBV9; d_call: TRBD1; cdr3_nt: TGTGCCAGCAGCCCCCATCCCGGGACAGGGTCGAACACTGAAGCTTTCTTT; cdr3_aa: CASSPHPGTGSNTEAFF
j_call: TRBJ1-5; clone_size: .; v_call: TRBV29-1; d_call: TRBD1; cdr3_nt: TGCAGCGCTAGACAGGGGATTGGCAATCAGCCCCAGCATTTT; cdr3_aa: CSARQGIGNQPQHF
j_call: TRBJ1-1; clone_size: .; v_call: TRBV4-2; d_call: .; cdr3_nt: TGTGCCAGCAGCCAACTGGACTTGAGGACTGAAGCTTTCTTT; cdr3_aa: CASSQLDLRTEAFF
j_call: TRBJ2-5; clone_size: few; v_call: TRBV19; d_call: TRBD2; cdr3_nt: TGTGCCAGTAGTATCCTTCGTCGGGAGGGGAACCAAGAGACCCAGTACTTC; cdr3_aa: CASSILRREGNQETQYF
j_call: TRBJ2-7; clone_size: .; v_call: TRBV6-5; d_call: TRBD1; cdr3_nt: TGTGCCAGCAGTTACAACAGGGGCTACGAGCAGTACTTC; cdr3_aa: CASSYNRGYEQYF